Listed below are T cell receptor beta chains from one sample, sequenced in a study of metastatic and nonmetastatic thyroid tumors. With MiXCR, TCRdb reprocessed the PCR reads. Among almost 7,500 clones listed, 25% to 35% were seen once. The specimen was adjacent normal tissue. The source is a male donor with papillary thyroid cancer or a benign thyroid nodule (not recorded which). Some clones in this sample may be carry-over from other donors' samples. CDR3s include the opening cysteine and the closing phenylalanine or tryptophan. The order of the fields is J gene, V gene, D gene, clone size, CDR3 length, CDR3 protein, CDR3 DNA. The D gene is left open where the match is weak. Where a row states a size, it is once, few, many or the class of an expanded clone; other rows omit it.

>TRBJ2-3|TRBV18|TRBD1|many|16
CASSLRQGVGTDTQYF
TGTGCCAGCTCACTACGACAGGGGGTCGGGACAGATACGCAGTATTTT
>TRBJ2-1|TRBV20-1|TRBD2|once|15
CSARLASHGNNEQFF
TGCAGTGCACGACTAGCGAGTCATGGGAACAATGAGCAGTTCTTC
>TRBJ1-4|TRBV11-3|-|-|15
CASSSVGGTNEKLFF
TGTGCCAGCAGCTCAGTGGGCGGAACTAATGAAAAACTGTTTTTT
>TRBJ2-3|TRBV9|-|-|15
CASSVGVTPPVSQYF
TGTGCCAGCAGCGTAGGGGTGACCCCCCCGGTTTCGCAGTATTTT
>TRBJ2-3|TRBV4-1|-|many|15
CASSPPDSETDTQYF
TGCGCCAGCAGCCCCCCGGACAGCGAGACAGATACGCAGTATTTT
>TRBJ1-1|TRBV12-3/TRBV12-4|TRBD1|large|17
CASSPWTGGDGNTEAFF
TGTGCCAGCAGTCCGTGGACAGGGGGCGATGGGAACACTGAAGCTTTCTTT
>TRBJ2-2|TRBV27|TRBD2|-|20
CASSLFVSSSGGANTGELFF
TGTGCCAGCAGTTTATTCGTCAGTTCTAGCGGGGGAGCGAACACCGGGGAGCTGTTTTTT
>TRBJ2-5|TRBV27|-|few|12
CASSPQGETQYF
TGTGCCAGCAGTCCCCAGGGAGAGACCCAGTACTTC
>TRBJ2-1|TRBV11-3|TRBD2|-|17
CASSLDRLAGVDNEQFF
TGTGCCAGCAGCTTAGATAGGCTAGCGGGAGTTGATAATGAGCAGTTCTTC
>TRBJ1-5|TRBV6-2/TRBV6-3|-|few|16
CASSFLLGQNNQPQHF
TGTGCCAGCAGTTTCCTCCTCGGACAGAACAATCAGCCCCAGCATTTT